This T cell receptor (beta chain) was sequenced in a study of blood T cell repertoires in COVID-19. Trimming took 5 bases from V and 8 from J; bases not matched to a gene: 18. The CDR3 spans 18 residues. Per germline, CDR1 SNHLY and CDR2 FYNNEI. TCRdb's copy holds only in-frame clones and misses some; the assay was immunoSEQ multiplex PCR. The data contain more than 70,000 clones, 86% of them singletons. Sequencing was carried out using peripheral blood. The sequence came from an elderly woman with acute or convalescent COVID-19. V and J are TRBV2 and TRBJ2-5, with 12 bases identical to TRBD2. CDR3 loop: CASSPPRGPTSGGTTQYF. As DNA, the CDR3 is TGTGCCAGCAGTCCCCCCCGGGGACCAACTAGCGGGGGGACTACCCAGTACTTC.